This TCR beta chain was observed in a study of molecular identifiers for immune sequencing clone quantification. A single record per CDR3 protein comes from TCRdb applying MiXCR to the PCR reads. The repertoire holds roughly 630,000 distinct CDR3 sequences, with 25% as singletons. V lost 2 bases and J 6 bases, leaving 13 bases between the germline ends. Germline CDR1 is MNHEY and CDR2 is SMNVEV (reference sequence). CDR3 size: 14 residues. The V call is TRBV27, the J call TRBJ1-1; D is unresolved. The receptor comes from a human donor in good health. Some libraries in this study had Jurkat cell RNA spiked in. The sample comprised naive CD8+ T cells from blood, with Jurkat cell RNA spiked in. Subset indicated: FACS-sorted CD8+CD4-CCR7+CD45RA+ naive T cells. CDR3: CASSLMSGFPEAFF. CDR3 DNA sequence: TGTGCCAGCAGTTTAATGTCCGGGTTCCCTGAAGCTTTCTTT.